These T cell receptor beta chains were read from a single sample in a study of T cell responses to AZD1222 COVID-19 vaccine. Only in-frame clones appear in the TCRdb table, and some are missing; sequencing was by immunoSEQ multiplex PCR. The sample shows over 150,000 clones, about 90% of them seen only once. This specimen was peripheral blood, taken on day 0 of MenACWY control vaccination. The receptors shown here come from an adult in good health. The CDR3 runs from the conserved cysteine through the conserved F or W. D genes are given only for firm matches. Only some rows state a clone size, as once, few, many or a class for expanded clones.

. TRBJ1-5 TRBV19 TRBD1 CASSIGTGNQPQHF TGTGCCAGTAGTATCGGGACAGGGAATCAGCCCCAGCATTTT
. TRBJ2-1 TRBV3-1/TRBV3-2 . CASSQDPRRRGLF TGTGCCAGCAGCCAAGATCCCCGACGTCGCGGGCTCTTC
. TRBJ1-6 TRBV15 . CATSRVEGNSPLHF TGTGCCACCAGCAGAGTAGAAGGGAATTCACCCCTCCACTTT
few TRBJ1-1 TRBV30 . CACAAGGFMNTEAFF TGTGCCTGTGCCGCGGGGGGGTTTATGAACACTGAAGCTTTCTTT
. TRBJ1-3 TRBV30 . CAWQRRAEHIYF TGTGCCTGGCAAAGGAGGGCAGAACACATATATTTT
. TRBJ2-7 TRBV7-2 TRBD2 CASSPRLAGGPYEQYF TGTGCCAGCAGTCCTAGACTAGCGGGAGGGCCCTACGAGCAGTACTTC
. TRBJ2-7 TRBV7-9 . CASSLEAGEQYF TGTGCCAGCAGCTTAGAGGCGGGGGAGCAGTACTTC
. TRBJ2-3 TRBV11-2 TRBD2 CASSLDLAGGPSDTQYF TGTGCCAGCAGCTTAGATCTAGCGGGAGGGCCTTCAGATACGCAGTATTTT
. TRBJ2-1 TRBV4-2 . CASSERPTSYNEQFF TGTGCCAGCAGCGAACGGCCCACTAGCTACAATGAGCAGTTCTTC
. TRBJ2-1 TRBV5-4 . CASSLDSNLYNEQFF TGTGCCAGCAGCCTGGACTCGAATCTCTACAATGAGCAGTTCTTC
. TRBJ2-1 TRBV11-1 TRBD2 CASSLASGGYNEQFF TGTGCCAGCAGCTTGGCAAGCGGGGGCTACAATGAGCAGTTCTTC
. TRBJ2-7 TRBV11-2 . CASSLVGGLTYEQYF TGTGCCAGCAGCTTAGTAGGGGGACTAACGTACGAGCAGTACTTC
. TRBJ2-7 TRBV15 . CATSRDNGFLGEQYF TGTGCCACCAGCAGAGATAATGGTTTTCTAGGCGAGCAGTACTTC
once TRBJ2-2 TRBV9 TRBD2 CASSVSTGGNTGELFF TGTGCCAGCAGCGTCTCTACGGGAGGGAACACCGGGGAGCTGTTTTTT
. TRBJ2-2 TRBV24-1 . CATSALPIGTAYTGELFF TGTGCCACCAGTGCTCTGCCCATCGGGACCGCGTACACCGGGGAGCTGTTTTTT
. TRBJ2-7 TRBV9 . CASSVAGRSSYEQYF TGTGCCAGCAGCGTCGCCGGACGGAGCTCCTACGAGCAGTACTTC
. TRBJ1-1 TRBV3-1/TRBV3-2 . CASSQGRVDEAFF TGTGCCAGCAGCCAAGGCAGGGTGGATGAAGCTTTCTTT
. TRBJ1-4 TRBV7-9 . CASGKRGWREKLFF TGTGCCAGCGGAAAGCGGGGATGGCGAGAAAAACTGTTTTTT
. TRBJ2-3 TRBV15 . CATSRDKGGQGDTQYF TGTGCCACCAGCAGAGATAAGGGCGGGCAGGGGGATACGCAGTATTTT
. TRBJ2-1 TRBV11-3 TRBD2 CASSPGVIAGGGNEQFF TGTGCCAGCAGCCCTGGGGTGATAGCGGGAGGGGGAAATGAGCAGTTCTTC
. TRBJ1-2 TRBV6-5 TRBD1 CASSRGQGNGYTF TGTGCCAGCAGCCGGGGACAGGGAAACGGCTACACCTTC
. TRBJ1-1 TRBV9 TRBD1 CASSAGTGPAEAFF TGTGCCAGCAGCGCCGGGACAGGGCCCGCTGAAGCTTTCTTT
. TRBJ2-1 TRBV24-1 . CATSPNEQFF TGTGCCACCAGTCCCAATGAGCAGTTCTTC
. TRBJ2-1 TRBV29-1 TRBD2 CSVVPSGPWSEQFF TGCAGCGTTGTCCCTAGCGGGCCTTGGTCCGAGCAGTTCTTC
. TRBJ2-7 TRBV28 . CASSPQTAYEQYF TGTGCCAGCAGTCCCCAGACTGCCTACGAGCAGTACTTC
once TRBJ2-5 TRBV5-1 . CASSVAGSTETQYF TGCGCCAGCAGCGTTGCGGGATCTACGGAGACCCAGTACTTC
. TRBJ1-5 TRBV18 . CASSPDGEGQPQHF TGTGCCAGCTCACCTGACGGGGAGGGTCAGCCCCAGCATTTT
. TRBJ1-1 TRBV7-3 . CASSISSPNTEAFF TGTGCCAGCAGCATTAGTTCCCCGAACACTGAAGCTTTCTTT
once TRBJ2-1 TRBV14 TRBD2 CASSPFRLAGVPYNEQFF TGTGCCAGCAGCCCATTTCGACTAGCGGGAGTCCCCTACAATGAGCAGTTCTTC
. TRBJ2-1 TRBV6-5 TRBD2 CASSYGGRVNEQFF TGTGCCAGCAGTTACGGCGGGAGGGTCAATGAGCAGTTCTTC
. TRBJ1-1 TRBV7-3 . CASSPRTASNTEAFF TGTGCCAGCAGCCCCCGGACAGCCTCCAACACTGAAGCTTTCTTT
. TRBJ2-2 TRBV30 TRBD2 CAWTRGRAQTGELFF TGTGCCTGGACCCGCGGGAGGGCCCAAACCGGGGAGCTGTTTTTT
. TRBJ2-3 TRBV28 TRBD2 CASSLPPPSGWSTDTQYF TGTGCCAGCAGTCTCCCCCCTCCTAGCGGATGGAGCACAGATACGCAGTATTTT
. TRBJ1-1 TRBV2 . CASSEAVTDVEAFF TGTGCCAGCAGTGAAGCGGTGACAGACGTTGAAGCTTTCTTT
. TRBJ2-1 TRBV28 TRBD2 CASSHPGLALDSYNEQFF TGTGCCAGCAGTCATCCGGGACTAGCGTTAGACTCCTACAATGAGCAGTTCTTC
. TRBJ2-2 TRBV19 TRBD1 CASSVDRVAGELFF TGTGCCAGTAGTGTGGACAGGGTAGCCGGGGAGCTGTTTTTT
. TRBJ2-1 TRBV6-2/TRBV6-3 . CASSYRGNAYNEQFF TGTGCCAGCAGTTACCGCGGGAACGCCTACAATGAGCAGTTCTTC
. TRBJ2-1 TRBV7-3 . CASSRVPNNEQFF TGTGCCAGCAGCCGCGTACCGAACAATGAGCAGTTCTTC
. TRBJ2-5 TRBV12-5 . CASGLGGKETQYF TGTGCTAGTGGTTTGGGAGGGAAAGAGACCCAGTACTTC
. TRBJ2-5 TRBV7-6 TRBD1 CASSLAGAGGAETQYF TGTGCCAGCAGCTTAGCGGGGGCAGGGGGCGCTGAGACCCAGTACTTC
. TRBJ2-7 TRBV10-3 TRBD1 CAIRDRVKSYEQYF TGTGCCATCAGGGACAGGGTAAAGTCCTACGAGCAGTACTTC
. TRBJ2-6 TRBV7-9 . CASSQASGANVLTF TGTGCCAGTAGCCAGGCCTCTGGGGCCAACGTCCTGACTTTC
. TRBJ2-1 TRBV7-2 . CASSPRGYENEQFF TGTGCCAGCAGCCCCCGAGGGTACGAGAATGAGCAGTTCTTC
few TRBJ2-7 TRBV12-2 . CASRIPGTPKYEQYF TGTGCAAGTCGCATCCCAGGGACCCCTAAGTACGAGCAGTACTTC
. TRBJ2-2 TRBV7-2 . CASSLVGYEVVFF TGTGCCAGCAGCTTAGTCGGCTATGAGGTGGTGTTTTTT
. TRBJ2-3 TRBV24-1 TRBD1 CATSVAGQGIDTQYF TGTGCCACGTCCGTGGCGGGACAGGGCATAGATACGCAGTATTTT
few TRBJ1-5 TRBV27 . CASSISGTHSNQPQHF TGTGCCAGCAGTATATCCGGGACTCATAGCAATCAGCCCCAGCATTTT
. TRBJ1-1 TRBV6-2/TRBV6-3 . CASSSLSGFTEAFF TGTGCCAGCAGTTCTTTGTCCGGATTCACTGAAGCTTTCTTT